Sequencing of this T cell receptor beta chain was carried out in a study of T cell responses to AZD1222 COVID-19 vaccine. Whole-study results and caveats: Baseline serology detected seropositivity in only a handful of AZD1222 recipients. There were mostly white British donors and more females than males, and clonal diversity was possibly underestimated.

V gave up 4 bases and J gave up 0 bases, with 7 bases separating them. Per the germline V gene, CDR1 is MDHEN and CDR2 is SYDVKM. The CDR3 has 14 amino acids. In regard to this clone: Its cognate antigen is unknown.

Profiling relied on immunoSEQ multiplex PCR, and the TCRdb table lists in-frame clones only, not all of them. The repertoire includes roughly 140,000 clones, about 90% of them detected once, and 5% sits in the top ten. The V and J genes are TRBV28 and TRBJ1-5; no clear D. The clonotype originates from an adult in good health. The specimen was peripheral blood, collected on day 0 of AZD1222 vaccination. The CDR3 DNA reads as TGTGCCAGCAGTTACGCTAATAGCAATCAGCCCCAGCATTTT. Translation gives CASSYANSNQPQHF. Combining the CDR3 with reference TRBV28 and TRBJ1-5 gives the whole variable domain DVKVTQSSRYLVKRTGEKVFLECVQDMDHENMFWYRQDPGLGLRLIYFSYDVKMKEKGDIPEGYSVSREKKERFSLILESASTNQTSMYLCASSYANSNQPQHFGDGTRLSIL.